The present T cell receptor (beta chain) was sequenced within a study of blood T cell repertoires in COVID-19. Repertoires were generated with immunoSEQ multiplex PCR, while TCRdb's copy carries only in-frame clones and drops some. There are fewer than 250,000 clones in the sample; approximately 83% occur only once, and less than 8% lies in the top ten. Trimming left V 0 bases short and J 3 bases short, with 14 bases between. Germline CDR1 is SGHDN and CDR2 is FVKESK. This CDR3 has 16 amino acids. This sequence originates from a woman between 45 and 65 years old with acute or convalescent COVID-19. Material: peripheral blood. The genes are TRBV14 and TRBJ1-1; D remains unclear. The CDR3, as DNA: TGTGCCAGCAGCCAAGATATCGTGTTTGCGGACACTGAAGCTTTCTTT. Translating it yields CASSQDIVFADTEAFF.